This is a list of T cell receptor beta chains from one sample in a study of blood T cells in healthy people across ages. TCRdb used MiXCR to reprocess the 5' RACE reads, holding one entry per CDR3 protein. In the table there are some 1.1 million distinct CDR3 sequences, around two fifths of which are singletons. Sequences were obtained from blood. The receptors originated from a man between 18 and 29 years old in good health. The CDR3 runs from the conserved cysteine through the conserved F or W. A D gene is named only where the DNA matches it firmly. The size field is filled for only some rows; it gives once, few, many or a size class.

d_call	v_call	clone_size	j_call	cdr3_nt	cdr3_aa
TRBD1	TRBV18	once	TRBJ2-1	TGTGCCAGCTCACGCCGACAGGGGGAAAGCAATGAGCAGTTCTTC	CASSRRQGESNEQFF
.	TRBV6-5	.	TRBJ2-2	TGTGCCAGCAGTTACGGGGTGTACCCCGGGGAGCTGTTTTTT	CASSYGVYPGELFF
.	TRBV4-1	.	TRBJ2-5	TGCGCCAGCAGCCATTATTATTCGGACAACCAGCAAGAGACCCAGTACTTC	CASSHYYSDNQQETQYF
.	TRBV12-3/TRBV12-4	few	TRBJ2-7	TGTGCCAGCAGTCGAATTAGGGGCAATGAGCAGTACTTC	CASSRIRGNEQYF
.	TRBV7-9	once	TRBJ2-7	TGTGCCAGCGTCCGACCTGGTTGGAAACAGGGACTACAAGAGGCCCAGTACTTC	CASVRPGWKQGLQEAQYF
TRBD1	TRBV25-1	few	TRBJ1-2	TGTGCCAGCAGCCAGACAGGGGCTAACTATGGCTACACCTTC	CASSQTGANYGYTF
TRBD1	TRBV11-2	.	TRBJ1-2	TGTGCCAGCAGCTCGGGGGGGACAGAAGGGCTTAACTATGGCTACACCTTC	CASSSGGTEGLNYGYTF
.	TRBV4-2	few	TRBJ1-1	TGTGCCAGCAGCCAAGACAGGACCGACGAAGTTTGGAACACTGAAGCTTTCTTT	CASSQDRTDEVWNTEAFF
.	TRBV7-8	.	TRBJ2-2	TGTGCCAGCAGCCCAATTGACAGGACCCGGGAGCTGTTTTTT	CASSPIDRTRELFF
.	TRBV9	.	TRBJ2-3	TGTGCCAGCAGCGTTGGTGTCACAGATACGCAGTATTTT	CASSVGVTDTQYF
.	TRBV29-1	many	TRBJ2-3	TGCAGCGTTGATGGCGGAACAGATACGCAGTATTTT	CSVDGGTDTQYF
TRBD1	TRBV28	.	TRBJ2-6	TGTGCCACGGGACAGGCAAACTCTGGGGCCAACGTCCTGACTTTC	CATGQANSGANVLTF
TRBD2	TRBV4-3	.	TRBJ2-3	TGCGCCAGCAGCCAACAACTTAGCGGGGGAGAATACACAGATACGCAGTATTTT	CASSQQLSGGEYTDTQYF
TRBD2	TRBV2	few	TRBJ2-3	TGTGCCAGCAGTCGAAGCCCCCTCGCGGGGGGGCCAGATACGCAGTATTTT	CASSRSPLAGGPDTQYF
TRBD1	TRBV5-1	.	TRBJ1-1	TGCGCCAGCAGCTTGGGGCTAAGGGACAGCGACAACACTGAAGCTTTCTTT	CASSLGLRDSDNTEAFF
.	TRBV20-1	.	TRBJ2-5	TGCAGTGCTAGGGGACTGGCTGAAGTGGATGAGCAGTACTTC	CSARGLAEVDEQYF